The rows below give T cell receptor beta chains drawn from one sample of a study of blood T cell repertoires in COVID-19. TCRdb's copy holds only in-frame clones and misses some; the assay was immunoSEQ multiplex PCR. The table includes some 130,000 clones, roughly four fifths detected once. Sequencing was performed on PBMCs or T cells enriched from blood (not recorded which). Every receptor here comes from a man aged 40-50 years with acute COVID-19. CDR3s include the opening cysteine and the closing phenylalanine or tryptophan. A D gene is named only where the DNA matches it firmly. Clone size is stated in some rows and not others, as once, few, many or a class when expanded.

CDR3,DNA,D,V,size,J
CASSRDIQETQYF,TGTGCCAGCAGCCGGGACATCCAAGAGACCCAGTACTTC,NA,TRBV6-5,NA,TRBJ2-5
CASSYSTKQYF,TGTGCCAGCAGTTACTCGACTAAGCAGTACTTC,NA,TRBV6-5,NA,TRBJ2-7
CASSFSATAGYTF,TGTGCCAGCAGTTTCTCAGCGACGGCCGGCTACACCTTC,NA,TRBV12-3/TRBV12-4,few,TRBJ1-2
CASSSGTGGGGTDTQYF,TGTGCCAGCAGCTCCGGGACAGGGGGAGGCGGCACAGATACGCAGTATTTT,TRBD1,TRBV7-9,NA,TRBJ2-3
CASSSGGRVQGQYF,TGCGCCAGCAGCTCTGGCGGGAGGGTCCAGGGGCAGTACTTC,TRBD2,TRBV5-1,NA,TRBJ2-7
CASSLARVPEAFF,TGTGCCAGCAGCTTAGCGCGGGTCCCTGAAGCTTTCTTT,NA,TRBV7-2,NA,TRBJ1-1
CASSSRGLLHGYTF,TGTGCCAGCAGTAGCCGGGGTTTACTCCATGGCTACACCTTC,NA,TRBV6-5,NA,TRBJ1-2
CSASSGHEQYF,TGCAGTGCTAGCAGCGGGCACGAGCAGTACTTC,NA,TRBV20-1,NA,TRBJ2-7
CASSLTFTGAISYNEQFF,TGTGCCAGCAGTTTAACCTTCACAGGGGCTATCTCCTACAATGAGCAGTTCTTC,TRBD1,TRBV27,once,TRBJ2-1
CASSRQGAVRTDTQYF,TGTGCCAGCAGCCGACAGGGGGCGGTTCGCACAGATACGCAGTATTTT,TRBD1,TRBV3-1/TRBV3-2,NA,TRBJ2-3
CASSSRDRTDTQYF,TGTGCCAGCAGCTCCCGGGACAGGACAGATACGCAGTATTTT,TRBD1,TRBV7-8,NA,TRBJ2-3
CASSEGTGGYGNTIYF,TGTGCCAGCAGCGAGGGGACAGGGGGGTATGGAAACACCATATATTTT,TRBD1,TRBV9,NA,TRBJ1-3
CASSSAGGTNTGELFF,TGTGCCAGCAGTTCAGCAGGGGGGACGAACACCGGGGAGCTGTTTTTT,NA,TRBV6-5,NA,TRBJ2-2
CASSPWDSPSGANVLTF,TGTGCCAGCAGTCCCTGGGACAGCCCCTCTGGGGCCAACGTCCTGACTTTC,TRBD1,TRBV27,NA,TRBJ2-6
CASSLGGGVGQPQHF,TGTGCCAGCAGCTTAGGAGGCGGGGTCGGTCAGCCCCAGCATTTT,NA,TRBV7-9,NA,TRBJ1-5
CASSPGAPNTEAFF,TGTGCCAGCTCACCAGGGGCTCCTAACACTGAAGCTTTCTTT,NA,TRBV18,few,TRBJ1-1
CASSSYVPSLRFF,TGTGCCAGCAGCTCCTACGTCCCGTCACTCCGGTTCTTC,NA,TRBV7-8,NA,TRBJ2-1
CASSLDGSTSYEQYF,TGTGCCAGCAGCTTAGATGGATCGACTAGCTACGAGCAGTACTTC,NA,TRBV7-2,once,TRBJ2-7
CASSFQFRGMDEQYF,TGTGCCAGCAGTTTTCAATTCAGGGGGATGGACGAGCAGTACTTC,TRBD1,TRBV28,once,TRBJ2-7
CASSYSLNTGELFF,TGTGCCAGCAGTTACTCGCTAAACACCGGGGAGCTGTTTTTT,NA,TRBV6-2/TRBV6-3,NA,TRBJ2-2
CASSLWDRQEAFF,TGTGCCAGCAGTTTATGGGACAGACAAGAAGCTTTCTTT,TRBD1,TRBV27,NA,TRBJ1-1
CASIRSLNQPQHF,TGTGCCAGCATCCGGAGTTTGAATCAGCCCCAGCATTTT,NA,TRBV2,NA,TRBJ1-5
CASSFLAYNEQFF,TGTGCCAGCAGTTTTCTAGCCTACAATGAGCAGTTCTTC,NA,TRBV27,once,TRBJ2-1
CAWSVLEGGEAFF,TGTGCCTGGAGTGTACTAGAGGGGGGGGAAGCTTTCTTT,NA,TRBV30,NA,TRBJ1-1
CASNRGQETQYF,TGTGCCAGCAACCGGGGCCAAGAGACCCAGTACTTC,NA,TRBV2,NA,TRBJ2-5
CASSVGGTARGEQYF,TGTGCCAGCAGCGTAGGCGGTACAGCCCGGGGCGAGCAGTACTTC,NA,TRBV9,NA,TRBJ2-7
CASSHWEPGMSTQYF,TGTGCCAGCAGCCATTGGGAACCCGGGATGAGTACGCAGTATTTT,NA,TRBV3-1/TRBV3-2,NA,TRBJ2-3
CASSFSSYNSPLHF,TGTGCCAGCAGTTTTAGCTCCTATAATTCACCCCTCCACTTT,NA,TRBV25-1,NA,TRBJ1-6